Listed here are 9 T cell receptor beta chains from one sample, sequenced in a study of human T cells and chemical hapten exposure. TCRdb processed the 5' RACE reads anew with MiXCR; each CDR3 protein has one entry. The table shows 120,000 to 150,000 distinct CDR3 sequences, with 4.1% occurring only once. From whole blood left unfractionated, total RNA was extracted. These receptors were collected from a female donor in good health.

Many counts were recorded for this clonotype. The rearrangement joins TRBV28 to TRBJ2-3; D gene unclear. Germline V gene lookup returns CDR1 MDHEN and CDR2 SYDVKM. The length of the CDR3 is 12 residues. V lost 6 bases, J lost 6 bases, and 10 bases lay in between. The CDR3 spells CASRRNRDTQYF. As DNA, the CDR3 is TGTGCCAGCAGGCGTAACCGGGATACGCAGTATTTT.

This clonotype was picked up a small number of times. V usage is TRBV7-3 and J usage is TRBJ2-5; 8 nucleotides align to TRBD2. The length of the CDR3 is 17 residues. The V and J ends lost 4 bases and 3 bases, in that order; junction bases with no gene match: 13. CDR1 SGHTA and CDR2 FQGTGA come from the germline V gene. CDR3 amino acids: CASSSFPDTSGKETQYF. The CDR3 DNA follows: TGTGCCAGCAGCTCCTTTCCTGATACTAGCGGCAAAGAGACCCAGTACTTC. Complete variable domain (other parts from reference TRBV7-3 and TRBJ2-5): GAGVSQTPSNKVTEKGKYVELRCDPISGHTALYWYRQSLGQGPEFLIYFQGTGAADDSGLPNDRFFAVRPEGSVSTLKIQRTERGDSAVYLCASSSFPDTSGKETQYFGPGTRLLVL.

This clonotype was counted at least ten times. This chain joins TRBV29-1 and TRBJ2-3; TRBD2 is a possible D gene (5 bases). V was clipped by 6 bases and J by 2 bases, with 6 bases between them. This CDR3 is built from 11 residues. Germline lookup yields CDR1 SQVTM and CDR2 ANQGSEA. In nucleotides, the CDR3 is TGCAGCGTCGACTACACAGATACGCAGTATTTT. Translation: CSVDYTDTQYF.

This clonotype has a count of ten or more. This chain joins TRBV6-5 and TRBJ2-3; D gene unclear. There are 11 residues in the CDR3. Germline CDR1 reads MNHEY; CDR2 reads SVGAGI. Trimming removed 10 bases from V and 1 base from J, with 6 bases in between. CDR3 amino acids: CATERTDTQYF. The CDR3 DNA reads as TGTGCCACGGAACGCACAGATACGCAGTATTTT.

There are many counts of this clonotype. The CDR3 sequence is CAWSYRVVSYEQYF. The CDR3 bases are TGTGCCTGGAGTTACAGGGTGGTCTCCTACGAGCAGTACTTC. The V gene is TRBV30, the J gene TRBJ2-7, with a weak D call TRBD1 (6 bases). V gave up 2 bases and J gave up 0 bases, with 11 bases separating them. Germline CDR1 is GTSNPN and CDR2 is SVGIG (reference sequence). This CDR3 spans 14 amino acids.

The chain combines TRBV12-3 or TRBV12-4 with TRBJ1-5; tentative D call: TRBD1 (5 bases). Deletions cut 3 bases from V and 2 bases from J, with 11 bases between. The CDR3 consists of 15 residues. The chain's CDR3 is CASSLGVFGNQPQHF. The DNA for the CDR3 is TGTGCCAGCAGTTTGGGGGTATTCGGCAATCAGCCCCAGCATTTT.

This clonotype was observed a handful of times. The chain combines TRBV15 with TRBJ1-4; D is perhaps TRBD1 (6 bases). CDR3 size: 14 residues. V lost 3 bases and J 3 bases, leaving 8 bases between the germline ends. Germline CDR1 LNHNV, CDR2 YYDKDF (reference sequence). CDR3 sequence reads: CATSRDSPNEKLFF. Written as DNA, the CDR3 is TGTGCCACCAGCAGGGACAGCCCTAATGAAAAACTGTTTTTT.

This clonotype came up many times. This chain joins TRBV18 and TRBJ1-1; 11 bases match TRBD1. The germline gives CDR1 KGHSH, CDR2 LQKENI. Trimming removed 0 bases from V and 3 bases from J; junction bases left unmatched: 3. This CDR3 comprises 16 residues. The chain's CDR3 is CASSPPAGQGDTEAFF. The DNA of the CDR3 is TGTGCCAGCTCACCACCAGCGGGACAGGGGGACACTGAAGCTTTCTTT. Full variable domain (outside the CDR3, taken from reference TRBV18 and TRBJ1-1): NAGVMQNPRHLVRRRGQEARLRCSPMKGHSHVYWYRQLPEEGLKFMVYLQKENIIDESGMPKERFSAEFPKEGPSILRIQQVVRGDSAAYFCASSPPAGQGDTEAFFGQGTRLTVV.

This clonotype appeared many times. The chain carries TRBV5-1 and TRBJ2-1, with a tentative D call TRBD2 (6 bases). In germline, CDR1 is SGHRS, CDR2 YFSETQ. This CDR3 is built from 15 residues. The germline V and J ends were trimmed by 4 bases and 5 bases, with 16 bases remaining between them. CDR3 nucleotides: TGCGCCAGCAGCATCCTTCCGGGACTTAACAATGAGCAGTTCTTC. This gives the protein CASSILPGLNNEQFF.